These 21 T cell receptor beta chains came from one sample sequenced in a study of blood T cell repertoires in COVID-19. Sequencing used immunoSEQ multiplex PCR; TCRdb keeps in-frame clones, though not all of them. Of 110,000 to 150,000 clones in the sample, 85% were seen once. Specimen: PBMCs or T cells enriched from blood (not recorded which). These receptors all stem from a woman between 40 and 50 years old who had recovered from COVID-19.

This clone was counted once. The rearrangement joins TRBV27 to TRBJ2-2; D gene unclear. V was pared by 5 bases and J by 5 bases, with 9 bases between. The CDR3 is 13 residues long. Germline CDR1 and CDR2: MNHEY and SMNVEV (reference sequence). The CDR3 nucleotides are TGTGCCAGCAGTCCCCACCAGACCGGGGAGCTGTTTTTT. Translating gives CASSPHQTGELFF.

The rearrangement joins TRBV27 to TRBJ2-2; weak D call: TRBD1 (6 bases). The CDR3 is 13 residues long. Deletions cut 8 bases from V and 7 bases from J, with 14 bases between. CDR1 is MNHEY, CDR2 SMNVEV, per germline (reference sequence). In nucleotides, the CDR3 is TGTGCCAGCCTGACAGGTTTCGGCGGGGAGCTGTTTTTT. This codes for CASLTGFGGELFF.

The chain uses TRBV4-1 and TRBJ2-1, with 8 bases lining up with TRBD2. Germline CDR1 MGHRA, CDR2 YSYEKL. With V trimmed by 1 base and J by 2 bases, 4 bases remained unmatched. This CDR3 contains 16 residues. CDR3 DNA sequence: TGCGCCAGCAGCCAAGTGACTAGCGACCCCTACAATGAGCAGTTCTTC. Amino acids: CASSQVTSDPYNEQFF.

This rearrangement joins TRBV5-1 to TRBJ1-3; TRBD1 agrees at 8 bases. Germline V gives CDR1 SGHRS, CDR2 YFSETQ. J was trimmed by 0 bases and V by 5 bases; bases with no gene match: 7. The CDR3 runs 16 residues. CDR3 sequence reads: CASSSGQDHSGNTIYF. For the CDR3, the DNA is TGCGCCAGCAGTTCGGGACAGGACCACTCTGGAAACACCATATATTTT.

CDR3 region: CASSSNGAGELFF. CDR3 bases: TGTGCCAGCAGCTCCAACGGAGCCGGGGAGCTGTTTTTT. The chain uses TRBV7-6 and TRBJ2-2; D uncertain. V lost 4 bases to trimming and J lost 6 bases, with 9 bases between them. Germline lookup yields CDR1 SGHVS and CDR2 FNYEAQ. The length of the CDR3 is 13 residues.

The V call is TRBV6-5, the J call TRBJ1-6, with 10 positions matching TRBD1. J was trimmed by 9 bases and V by 5 bases; bases with no gene match: 7. The germline CDR1 and CDR2 sequences are MNHEY and SVGAGI. The CDR3 contains 15 residues. The DNA of the CDR3 is TGTGCCAGCAGTCCCCGGACAGGGGGAGGTTCACCCCTCCACTTT. Its translation: CASSPRTGGGSPLHF.

This clone appeared once. The chain recombines TRBV6-5 with TRBJ2-3; 7 positions agree with TRBD2. Germline V gene data show CDR1 as MNHEY and CDR2 as SVGAGI. CDR3 length equals 14 residues. Losses at the gene ends were 4 bases for V and 1 base for J; bases not matched to a gene: 2. The CDR3 spells CASSWGGGTDTQYF. The CDR3 coding sequence is TGTGCCAGCAGTTGGGGAGGGGGCACAGATACGCAGTATTTT.

The rearrangement uses TRBV12-5 and TRBJ1-3; the D is unclear. Germline-derived CDR1 and CDR2 are LGHNT and FRNRAP. Trimming left V 3 bases short and J 6 bases short, with 15 bases between. This CDR3 has 15 residues. The CDR3 DNA follows: TGTGCTAGTGGTTTTCAGGCAGAGAAGTTAAACACCATATATTTT. Translation gives CASGFQAEKLNTIYF.

The chain links TRBV9 to TRBJ1-2; 10 bases fit TRBD1. The germline CDR1 and CDR2 sequences are SGDLS and YYNGEE. The V and J ends lost 0 bases and 0 bases, in that order; junction bases with no gene match: 8. There are 18 residues in the CDR3. The CDR3 here is CASSVGYFGQGANYGYTF. The CDR3 DNA follows: TGTGCCAGCAGCGTAGGCTACTTCGGACAGGGGGCTAACTATGGCTACACCTTC.

This CDR3 reads CASSFDRGRWNEQFF. In DNA, the CDR3 is TGCGCCAGCAGCTTCGACAGGGGGCGGTGGAATGAGCAGTTCTTC. The V call is TRBV4-1, the J call TRBJ2-1; TRBD1 agrees at 10 bases. The germline V gene has CDR1 MGHRA and CDR2 YSYEKL. The trim removed 5 bases at V and 7 bases at J, leaving 8 bases unmatched. The CDR3 is 15 residues long.

The V and J genes are TRBV19 and TRBJ1-2; weak D call: TRBD1 (5 bases). Germline V gene lookup returns CDR1 LNHDA and CDR2 SQIVND (reference sequence). This CDR3 has 14 residues. Deletions cut 2 bases from V and 1 base from J, with 8 bases between. The CDR3 reads CASSISTVNYGYTF. The CDR3 region has the DNA TGTGCCAGTAGTATATCGACAGTTAACTATGGCTACACCTTC.

The chain is built from TRBV5-1 and TRBJ2-5; D is possibly TRBD2 (5 bases). Between the trimmed V and J ends, which lost 0 bases and 1 base, there was a span of 13 bases. Germline V CDR1 and CDR2: SGHRS, YFSETQ. This CDR3 has 16 amino acids. The CDR3 loop is CASSLAVGAGQETQYF. The CDR3 DNA is TGCGCCAGCAGCTTGGCGGTGGGAGCAGGCCAAGAGACCCAGTACTTC.

The sample holds a few counts of this clone. V is TRBV6-1 and J is TRBJ1-1; TRBD1 matches 7 bases. CDR3 size: 17 residues. V shed 2 bases, J shed 4 bases, and the junction held 13 bases outside the gene matches. Germline CDR1 and CDR2: MNHNS and SASEGT. The CDR3 sequence is CASSEFGRTGKGTEAFF. In DNA, the CDR3 is TGTGCCAGCAGTGAATTCGGAAGGACAGGAAAAGGCACTGAAGCTTTCTTT.

The chain joins TRBV28 to TRBJ1-1; 9 bases align to TRBD1. With 4 bases clipped from V and 4 bases from J, the junction kept 1 base outside the gene matches. Germline V gene lookup returns CDR1 MDHEN and CDR2 SYDVKM. The CDR3 runs 13 residues. CDR3: CASSWDRVTEAFF. The CDR3 nucleotides are TGTGCCAGCAGTTGGGACAGGGTCACTGAAGCTTTCTTT.

The chain recombines TRBV28 with TRBJ2-5, with D possibly matching TRBD1 (5 bases). V shed 3 bases and J shed 1 base, with 21 bases lying between them. This CDR3 comprises 18 residues. Germline-derived CDR1 and CDR2 are MDHEN and SYDVKM. CDR3 DNA sequence: TGTGCCAGCAGTTTTCCCCCGATCGTTGTAGGGGCCCAAGAGACCCAGTACTTC. This sequence encodes CASSFPPIVVGAQETQYF.

V and J are TRBV6-6 and TRBJ2-3; 8 bases are shared with TRBD2. The germline CDR1 and CDR2 sequences are MNHNY and SVGAGI (reference sequence). This CDR3 spans 16 amino acids. J gave up 5 bases and V 6 bases, and 13 bases lay outside the gene matches. CDR3 in amino acids: CASSPLSGGRQDTQYF. The DNA of the CDR3 is TGTGCCAGCAGCCCCCTGTCGGGGGGGCGTCAAGATACGCAGTATTTT.

The rearrangement joins TRBV5-4 to TRBJ2-3, with D maybe TRBD1 (5 bases). The germline V and J ends were trimmed by 4 bases and 5 bases, with 11 bases remaining between them. The germline gives CDR1 SGHNT, CDR2 YYREEE (reference sequence). The CDR3 is made up of 13 amino acids. CDR3 DNA: TGTGCCAGCAGCGTCCAGGGTCGAGATACGCAGTATTTT. Translating gives CASSVQGRDTQYF.

This chain uses TRBV30 with TRBJ2-2; 10 bases match TRBD1. Germline CDR1 is GTSNPN and CDR2 is SVGIG (reference sequence). With V trimmed by 2 bases and J by 5 bases, 5 bases remained unmatched. The CDR3 totals 15 residues. The CDR3 region has the DNA TGTGCCTGGAGTAGAGGGACAGGGGTGACCGGGGAGCTGTTTTTT. This translates into CAWSRGTGVTGELFF.

The chain carries TRBV5-1 and TRBJ2-2; 11 bases align to TRBD1. The V gene's germline CDR1 is SGHRS and CDR2 YFSETQ. The CDR3 is 16 amino acids. Trimming at V came to 3 bases and at J to 3 bases, leaving 4 bases not matched to a gene. The DNA for the CDR3 is TGCGCCAGCAGCTGGGGACAGGGGGTCGACACCGGGGAGCTGTTTTTT. Translating gives CASSWGQGVDTGELFF.

The chain is built from TRBV5-4 and TRBJ1-1, with no clear D. The ends were cut back, 1 base at V and 4 bases at J, with 8 bases in the middle. This CDR3 has 13 residues. Looked up from germline, CDR1 is SGHNT and CDR2 is YYREEE (reference sequence). The CDR3 sequence is CASSLTSTTEAFF. The CDR3 DNA reads as TGTGCCAGCAGCTTGACCAGTACCACTGAAGCTTTCTTT.

V is TRBV2 and J is TRBJ1-6; TRBD1 agrees at 7 bases. With V trimmed by 4 bases and J by 9 bases, 3 bases remained unmatched. The CDR3 length is 13 residues. Germline V CDR1 and CDR2: SNHLY, FYNNEI. DNA of the CDR3: TGTGCCAGCAGTGGAAGGGGGCTTTCACCCCTCCACTTT. Translation: CASSGRGLSPLHF.